The sequence of this T cell receptor (beta chain) was determined in a study of blood T cell repertoires in COVID-19. Study-level information: Donors in the United States, Italy and Spain gave samples during acute or convalescent COVID-19. T cells, B-cell-depleted T cells, or PBMCs supplied cDNA or gDNA.

Trimming pared 7 bases from V and 6 bases from J, leaving 21 bases between. The CDR3 has 15 amino acids. CDR1 and CDR2 (germline): MGHRA, YSYEKL. This clone appeared a single time. Authors' analysis steps: Cell counts per sample came from amplifying reference gene primers. TCRdb's copy holds only in-frame clones and misses some; the assay was immunoSEQ multiplex PCR. That table furnishes V, J and clone size, whereas the DNA furnished D and trimming. Of about 300,000 clones listed, 89% are singletons. Sequenced material: peripheral blood. The genes are TRBV4-1 and TRBJ1-2, with D perhaps matching TRBD1 (6 bases). The receptor comes from a woman younger than 45 with COVID-19, enrolled during active disease. CDR3 region: CASTKTWGGAHGYTF. For the CDR3, the DNA is TGCGCCAGCACCAAAACCTGGGGGGGCGCCCATGGCTACACCTTC.